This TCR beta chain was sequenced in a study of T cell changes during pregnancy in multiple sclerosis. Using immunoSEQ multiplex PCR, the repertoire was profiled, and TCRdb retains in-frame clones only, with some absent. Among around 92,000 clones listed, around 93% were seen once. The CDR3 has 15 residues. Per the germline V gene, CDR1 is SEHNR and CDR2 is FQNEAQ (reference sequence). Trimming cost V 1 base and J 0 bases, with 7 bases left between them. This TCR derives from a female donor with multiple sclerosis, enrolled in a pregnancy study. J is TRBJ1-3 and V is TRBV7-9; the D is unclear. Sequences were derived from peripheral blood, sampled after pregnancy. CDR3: CASSLGGYSGNTIYF. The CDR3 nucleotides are TGTGCCAGCAGCTTAGGAGGCTACTCTGGAAACACCATATATTTT.